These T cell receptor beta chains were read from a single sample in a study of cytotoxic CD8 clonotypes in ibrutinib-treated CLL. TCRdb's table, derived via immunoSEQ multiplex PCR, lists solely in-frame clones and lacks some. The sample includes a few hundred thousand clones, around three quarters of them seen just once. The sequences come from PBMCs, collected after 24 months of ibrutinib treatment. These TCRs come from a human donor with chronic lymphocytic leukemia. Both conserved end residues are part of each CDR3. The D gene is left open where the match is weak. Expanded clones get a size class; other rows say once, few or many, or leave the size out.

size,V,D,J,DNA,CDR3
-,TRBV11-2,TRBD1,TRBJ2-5,TGTGCCAGCAGCCCGGGACAGCACGACCAAGAGACCCAGTACTTC,CASSPGQHDQETQYF
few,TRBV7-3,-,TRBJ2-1,TGTGCCAGCAGCTTAAACGGGGGCCAATACAATGAGCAGTTCTTC,CASSLNGGQYNEQFF
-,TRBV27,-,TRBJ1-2,TGTGCCAGCTTTGCGGTTGCCGAGAATGGCTACACCTTC,CASFAVAENGYTF
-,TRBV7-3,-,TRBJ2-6,TGTGCCAGCAGCGCTACGGCTAAATCTGGGGCCAACGTCCTGACTTTC,CASSATAKSGANVLTF
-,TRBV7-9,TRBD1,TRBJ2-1,TGTGCCAGCAGCTTTCCGGGACAGGCCTTCAATGAGCAGTTCTTC,CASSFPGQAFNEQFF
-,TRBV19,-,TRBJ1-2,TGTGCCAGTTGTCAGGGAATCGCTAGCCGGGGCTACACCTTC,CASCQGIASRGYTF
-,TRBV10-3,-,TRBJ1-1,TGTGCCATCAGTGGGGGATTCCTACGGGCTGAAGCTTTCTTT,CAISGGFLRAEAFF
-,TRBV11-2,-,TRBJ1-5,TGTGCCAGCAGCATAAACGGGAGAAGGAATCAGCCCCAGCATTTT,CASSINGRRNQPQHF
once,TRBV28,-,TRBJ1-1,TGTGCCAGCAGGTCCGGGGCCAGGAACACTGAAGCTTTCTTT,CASRSGARNTEAFF
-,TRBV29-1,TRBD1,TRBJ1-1,TGCAGCGTTGGGACAGGGAACACTGAAGCTTTCTTT,CSVGTGNTEAFF
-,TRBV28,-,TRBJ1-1,TGTGCCAGCACCAGAGACCCGTCCTCTGAAGCTTTCTTT,CASTRDPSSEAFF
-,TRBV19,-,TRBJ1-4,TGTGCCAGTAGTCCCCAGGGACCCGTCAATGAAAAACTGTTTTTT,CASSPQGPVNEKLFF
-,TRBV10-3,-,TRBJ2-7,TGTGCCATCAGTGAGAGTGTAACGGGACCCATGGGGGAGGAGCAGTACTTC,CAISESVTGPMGEEQYF
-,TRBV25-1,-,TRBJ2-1,TGTGCCAGCAGTGAATCGGGCGGGAGGCAGGGGGATGAGCAGTTCTTC,CASSESGGRQGDEQFF
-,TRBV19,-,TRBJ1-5,TGTGCCAGTAGTAGTAATCAGTGGCGGGGCCCGACTAGATATAGCAATCAGCCCCAGCATTTT,CASSSNQWRGPTRYSNQPQHF
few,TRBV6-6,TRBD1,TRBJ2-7,TGTGCCAGCAGATCCCCGGGACAGGGAAACTACGAGCAGTACTTC,CASRSPGQGNYEQYF
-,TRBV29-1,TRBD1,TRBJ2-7,TGCAGCGTTGTAGCCCCGGGACAGTTCTACGAGCAGTACTTC,CSVVAPGQFYEQYF
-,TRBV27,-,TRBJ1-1,TGTGCCAGCAGGGAGAGACAGAACACTGAAGCTTTCTTT,CASRERQNTEAFF
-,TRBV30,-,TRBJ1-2,TGTGCCTGGGGGGACGGGTATGGCTACACCTTC,CAWGDGYGYTF
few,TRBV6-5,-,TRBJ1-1,TGTGCCAGCAGAACAGCTCCGAACACTGAAGCTTTCTTT,CASRTAPNTEAFF
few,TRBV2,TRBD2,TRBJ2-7,TGTGCCAGCATCCTGACTAGCGGGAACTACGAGCAGTACTTC,CASILTSGNYEQYF
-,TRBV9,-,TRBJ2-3,TGTGCCAGCAGCGTAGGGGTCAGAAAAACCACAGATACGCAGTATTTT,CASSVGVRKTTDTQYF
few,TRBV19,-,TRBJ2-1,TGTGCCAGTGGATTGGGGGACCGCCGGTCCAATGAGCAGTTCTTC,CASGLGDRRSNEQFF
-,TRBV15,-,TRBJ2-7,TGTGCCACCAGCAGAGATCTGACCTACGAGCAGTACTTC,CATSRDLTYEQYF
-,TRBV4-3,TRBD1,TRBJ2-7,TGCGCCAGCAGCCCCGGGACAGGGTCGCACGAGCAGTACTTC,CASSPGTGSHEQYF
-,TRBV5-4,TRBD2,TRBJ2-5,TGTGCCAGCCACCCCAGGGCTAGCGGAGAGACCCAGTACTTC,CASHPRASGETQYF
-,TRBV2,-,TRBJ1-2,TGTGCCAGCAGTGTTTCGGGGACCGGCATGGATGGCTACACCTTC,CASSVSGTGMDGYTF
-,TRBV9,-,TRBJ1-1,TGTGCCAGCACCCCCCAGTCCATGAACACTGAAGCTTTCTTT,CASTPQSMNTEAFF
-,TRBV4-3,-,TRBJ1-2,TGCGCCAGCAGCCATGCGAAGGACGGGTCGCTAGGCTATGGCTACACCTTC,CASSHAKDGSLGYGYTF
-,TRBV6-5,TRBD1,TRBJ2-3,TGTGCCAGCACCCTAGGGACAGGGGGCGACGATACGCAGTATTTT,CASTLGTGGDDTQYF
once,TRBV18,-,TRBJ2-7,TGTGCCAGCTCACCGGGAGGCTCCTACGAGCAGTACTTC,CASSPGGSYEQYF
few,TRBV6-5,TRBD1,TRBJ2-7,TGTGCCAGCAGGACCGGGACAGCCTCCTACGAGCAGTACTTC,CASRTGTASYEQYF
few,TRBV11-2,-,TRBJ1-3,TGTGCCAGCAGCCTACAGCCCTCTGGAAACACCATATATTTT,CASSLQPSGNTIYF
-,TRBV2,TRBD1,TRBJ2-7,TGTGCCGGACAGACAGGGTTAAACGAGCAGTACTTC,CAGQTGLNEQYF
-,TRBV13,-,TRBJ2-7,TGTGCCAGCAGCAACTACAAGGACTACGAGCAGTACTTC,CASSNYKDYEQYF
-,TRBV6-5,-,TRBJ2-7,TGTGCCAGCAGCCGAGGGGGGGACGAGCAGTACTTC,CASSRGGDEQYF
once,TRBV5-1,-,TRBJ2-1,TGCGCCAGCAGCTTGGCCGAGCCCGTGGGGGAGCAGTTCTTC,CASSLAEPVGEQFF
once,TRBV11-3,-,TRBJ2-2,TGTGCCAGCAGCCCGACATGGGCCGTGAACACCGGGGAGCTGTTTTTT,CASSPTWAVNTGELFF
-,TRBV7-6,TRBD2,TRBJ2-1,TGTGCCAGCAGCTTAGTGGGGCGGGAGATAGTGGATGAGCAGTTCTTC,CASSLVGREIVDEQFF
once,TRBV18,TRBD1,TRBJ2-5,TGTGCCAGCTCACCACCGACAGGGGGGAAGACAGAGACCCAGTACTTC,CASSPPTGGKTETQYF
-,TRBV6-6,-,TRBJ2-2,TGTGCCAGCAGTTACCTCAGGGAGAGGGAGCTGTTTTTT,CASSYLRERELFF
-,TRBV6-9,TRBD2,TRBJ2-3,TGTGCCAGCAGTTATTCGATGGGGCCGCCGGGTACTAGCGAGAGCACAGATACGCAGTATTTT,CASSYSMGPPGTSESTDTQYF
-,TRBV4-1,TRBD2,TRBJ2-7,TGCGCCAGCAGCGAGTCAAGCGGGAGGTACGCCCACGAGCAGTACTTC,CASSESSGRYAHEQYF
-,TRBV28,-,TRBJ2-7,TGTGCCAGCAGTGGTGAGGGGTCCTACGAGCAGTACTTC,CASSGEGSYEQYF
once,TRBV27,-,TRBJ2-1,TGTGCCAGCAGTTTAGGCCTTTCCGGGGGAAGGAACAATGAGCAGTTCTTC,CASSLGLSGGRNNEQFF
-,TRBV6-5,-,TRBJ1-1,TGTGCCAGCACCCCCACCCGGGTTGACACTGAAGCTTTCTTT,CASTPTRVDTEAFF
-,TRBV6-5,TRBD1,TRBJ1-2,TGTGCCAGCAGTGGGGGGACAGCGACCTATGGCTACACCTTC,CASSGGTATYGYTF
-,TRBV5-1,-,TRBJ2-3,TGCGCCAGCAGCCCCGGCGGGACTAGCACAGATACGCAGTATTTT,CASSPGGTSTDTQYF
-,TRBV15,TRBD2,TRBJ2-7,TGTGCCACCAGCACAACTAGCGGAAGCCCCGAGCAGTACTTC,CATSTTSGSPEQYF
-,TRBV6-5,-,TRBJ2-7,TGTGCCAGCAGCCCAGGGCCTTACGAGCAGTACTTC,CASSPGPYEQYF
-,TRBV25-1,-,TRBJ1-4,TGTGCCAGCAGTAGGTCGGATGAAAAACTGTTTTTT,CASSRSDEKLFF
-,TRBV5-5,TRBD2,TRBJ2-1,TGTGCCAGCAGCTTGGCGCTAGCGGGGAAATACAATGAGCAGTTCTTC,CASSLALAGKYNEQFF
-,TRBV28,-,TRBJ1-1,TGTGCCAGCAGTTTCACACATATGAACACTGAAGCTTTCTTT,CASSFTHMNTEAFF